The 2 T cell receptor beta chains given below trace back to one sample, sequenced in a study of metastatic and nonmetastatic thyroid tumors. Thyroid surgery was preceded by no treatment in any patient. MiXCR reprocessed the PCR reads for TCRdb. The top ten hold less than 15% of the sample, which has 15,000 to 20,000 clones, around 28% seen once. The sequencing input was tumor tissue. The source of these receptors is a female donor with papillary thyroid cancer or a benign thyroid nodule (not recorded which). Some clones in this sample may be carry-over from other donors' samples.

The CDR3 protein is CASGQEYEQYF. In nucleotides, the CDR3 is TGTGCCAGCGGACAGGAGTACGAGCAGTACTTC. The chain couples TRBV2 to TRBJ2-7; 7 positions match TRBD1. The J segment lost 4 bases and the V segment lost 8 bases, leaving 2 bases of the junction unmatched. The V gene's germline CDR1 is SNHLY and CDR2 FYNNEI. The CDR3 spans 11 residues.

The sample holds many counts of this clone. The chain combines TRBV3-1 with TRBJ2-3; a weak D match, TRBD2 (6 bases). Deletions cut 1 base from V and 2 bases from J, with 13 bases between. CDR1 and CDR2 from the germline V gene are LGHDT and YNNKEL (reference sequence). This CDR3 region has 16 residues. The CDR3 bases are TGTGCCAGCAGCCAAGGGTCGCGGGGCTACACAGATACGCAGTATTTT. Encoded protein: CASSQGSRGYTDTQYF.